The 14 T cell receptor beta chains below all came from one sample that was sequenced in a study of OX40 agonist ivuxolimab in advanced cancers. Assay: immunoSEQ multiplex PCR; the TCRdb copy retains only in-frame clones and omits some. The sample shows about 20,000 clones, about nine tenths of them seen only once. The sequences come from CD4+ or CD8+ T cells sorted from blood, collected in a trial of the OX40 agonist ivuxolimab. The receptors here all came from an adult with an advanced solid tumor such as melanoma, head and neck, liver or kidney cancer.

V is TRBV18 and J is TRBJ1-5; the match to TRBD1 covers 7 bases. V trimming: 4 bases; J trimming: 11 bases; junction bases outside the gene matches: 14. Germline V gene data show CDR1 as KGHSH and CDR2 as LQKENI. The length of the CDR3 is 15 residues. As DNA, the CDR3 is TGTGCCAGCTCACGGATCGGGACAGATGGAGGGGCCCAGCATTTT. Its protein is CASSRIGTDGGAQHF.

This chain uses TRBV27 with TRBJ2-1, with TRBD2 identical over 9 bases. Trimming took 6 bases from V and 8 from J; bases not matched to a gene: 8. In germline, CDR1 is MNHEY, CDR2 SMNVEV (reference sequence). The CDR3 consists of 14 residues. CDR3 sequence reads: CASSPGTSSYEQFF. The CDR3, as DNA: TGTGCCAGCAGCCCCGGGACTAGCTCGTATGAGCAGTTCTTC.

V is TRBV29-1 and J is TRBJ2-5; no definite D call. The CDR3 runs to 10 residues. Germline values: CDR1 SQVTM, CDR2 ANQGSEA. V was cut by 6 bases and J by 5 bases, with 7 bases left in between. CDR3 nucleotides: TGCAGCGTCCTTATTGAGACCCAGTACTTC. As protein: CSVLIETQYF.

The DNA of the CDR3 is TGTGCCAGTAGGGTTAGCGGGAGGGCCCATGAGACCCAGTACTTC. Translation gives CASRVSGRAHETQYF. The V call is TRBV19, the J call TRBJ2-5, with 11 bases aligning to TRBD2. Germline loops: CDR1 LNHDA, CDR2 SQIVND (reference sequence). The CDR3 runs to 15 residues. The V and J ends lost 6 bases and 5 bases, in that order; junction bases with no gene match: 8. Supplemented by reference TRBV19 and TRBJ2-5, the full variable domain reads DGGITQSPKYLFRKEGQNVTLSCEQNLNHDAMYWYRQDPGQGLRLIYYSQIVNDFQKGDIAEGYSVSREKKESFPLTVTSAQKNPTAFYLCASRVSGRAHETQYFGPGTRLLVL.

The CDR3 loop is CASSFGQGTQETQYF. CDR3 DNA sequence: TGTGCCAGCAGCTTTGGACAGGGCACCCAAGAGACCCAGTACTTC. The V call is TRBV7-9, the J call TRBJ2-5; 8 bases fit TRBD1. The CDR3 length is 15 residues. The ends lost 3 bases at V and 1 base at J; junction bases unmatched: 4. The germline V gene encodes CDR1 SEHNR and CDR2 FQNEAQ (reference sequence).

The chain recombines TRBV13 with TRBJ1-1; 11 nucleotides align to TRBD1. This CDR3 has 15 amino acids. Germline-derived CDR1 and CDR2 are PRHDT and FYEKMQ (reference sequence). V shed 4 bases, J shed 6 bases, and the junction held 7 bases outside the gene matches. CDR3 coding DNA: TGTGCCAGCAGCTACCGGACAGGGGGCTCGCCTGAAGCTTTCTTT. Its protein is CASSYRTGGSPEAFF.

The rearrangement uses TRBV6-6 and TRBJ2-5; D gene unclear. Germline V gene lookup returns CDR1 MNHNY and CDR2 SVGAGI (reference sequence). The CDR3 length is 12 residues. V was cut by 5 bases and J by 4 bases, with 8 bases left in between. The CDR3 DNA reads TGTGCCAGCAGTCCTGTGGGAGAGACCCAGTACTTC. The encoded protein is CASSPVGETQYF.

The chain carries TRBV4-3 and TRBJ2-5; 13 bases match TRBD2. The CDR3 is 17 residues long. Trimming removed 0 bases from V and 0 bases from J; junction bases left unmatched: 1. CDR1 and CDR2 (germline): LGHNA, YSLEER. The CDR3 coding sequence is TGCGCCAGCAGCCAAGAACTAGCGGGGGGGTACCAAGAGACCCAGTACTTC. Its translation is CASSQELAGGYQETQYF.

This rearrangement joins TRBV29-1 to TRBJ1-3; 9 bases match TRBD1. The CDR3 contains 14 residues. The V gene's germline CDR1 is SQVTM and CDR2 ANQGSEA. J was trimmed by 0 bases and V by 7 bases; bases with no gene match: 4. CDR3 sequence: CSAGTGISGNTIYF. The CDR3 DNA reads as TGCAGCGCTGGGACAGGGATCTCTGGAAACACCATATATTTT.

This clone was seen once. The J gene is TRBJ2-7, the V gene TRBV2, with a possible D match to TRBD2 (5 bases). Trimming left V 6 bases short and J 2 bases short, with 20 bases between. CDR1 SNHLY and CDR2 FYNNEI come from the germline V gene. The CDR3 extends over 16 amino acids. CDR3 sequence: CASSPPRTPTTYEQYF. CDR3 nucleotides: TGTGCCAGCAGCCCACCAAGGACTCCTACAACCTACGAGCAGTACTTC.

This chain links TRBV5-1 with TRBJ2-1, with TRBD2 matching 7 bases. Germline V gene sequence: CDR1 SGHRS, CDR2 YFSETQ. The CDR3 runs to 15 residues. J was trimmed by 8 bases and V by 4 bases; bases with no gene match: 12. Written as DNA, the CDR3 is TGCGCCAGCAGCCCCCAAGCGGGGATCCCCGATGAGCAGTTCTTC. Protein product: CASSPQAGIPDEQFF.

This chain joins TRBV5-1 and TRBJ1-1; TRBD1 is a possible D gene (6 bases). V was shortened by 5 bases and J by 5 bases, with 13 bases between the two germline ends. Germline CDR1 and CDR2: SGHRS and YFSETQ. This CDR3 has 13 amino acids. CDR3 bases: TGCGCCAGCAGGGGGGGCGGAGGGACTGAAGCTTTCTTT. Translated: CASRGGGGTEAFF.

CDR3 DNA: TGTGCCAGCTCACCCCGGGACAGTCAGGATCAGCCCCAGCATTTT. Amino acid sequence: CASSPRDSQDQPQHF. This sequence joins TRBV18 and TRBJ1-5; 7 bases align to TRBD1. Germline CDR1 is KGHSH and CDR2 is LQKENI. The CDR3 spans 15 residues. Unmatched junction bases numbered 7, after V lost 3 bases and J lost 5 bases. Looking up the rest from reference TRBV18 and TRBJ1-5 gives the full variable domain: NAGVMQNPRHLVRRRGQEARLRCSPMKGHSHVYWYRQLPEEGLKFMVYLQKENIIDESGMPKERFSAEFPKEGPSILRIQQVVRGDSAAYFCASSPRDSQDQPQHFGDGTRLSIL.

The chain recombines TRBV7-2 with TRBJ2-5, with a possible D match to TRBD2 (5 bases). V was pared by 5 bases and J by 5 bases, with 15 bases between. The CDR3 spans 14 residues. The V gene's germline CDR1 is SGHTA and CDR2 FQGNSA. The CDR3 spells CASSPMGAAETQYF. CDR3 nucleotides: TGTGCCAGCAGCCCTATGGGAGCAGCCGAGACCCAGTACTTC.